This TCR beta chain is drawn from a study of cytomegalovirus exposure and HLA in healthy donors. The study, taken as a whole, reports: For most TCR sequences rarity was the rule, although some public TCRs occurred in many donors. A few of the chains that were CMV-associated were confirmed in vitro to be specific for CMV antigens. High specificity and sensitivity for cytomegalovirus status were reported for the classifier. The finding came from a later analysis; first-cohort TCR clusters tended to co-occur in the approximately 120 validation repertoires.

On this clone: As yet, its antigen is unknown.

Trimming at V came to 2 bases and at J to 3 bases, leaving 18 bases not matched to a gene. Germline V lookup: CDR1 SGHVS, CDR2 FQNEAQ. This CDR3 contains 20 residues. Libraries were prepared by immunoSEQ multiplex PCR; TCRdb keeps only in-frame clonotypes and omits some of them. Of tens of thousands of clones listed, 93% were seen once; the top ten hold approximately 1%. The clonotype originates from a woman aged 25-40 years in good health and CMV-seropositive. This chain links TRBV7-8 with TRBJ2-3; 9 bases line up with TRBD2. Sequencing was done on a sample of PBMCs. In nucleotides, the CDR3 is TGTGCCAGCAGCTTATATCCAGCGGGAGGATTTGCTACGAGGACAGATACGCAGTATTTT. The encoded protein is CASSLYPAGGFATRTDTQYF.